This T cell receptor beta chain was recorded in a study of blood T cell repertoires in COVID-19. Study-level information: T cells, B-cell-depleted T cells, or PBMCs provided the cDNA or gDNA that served as material.

This clone was found once. How the authors handled the data: Reference gene primer amplification gave estimated nucleated cell counts. Assay used: immunoSEQ multiplex PCR; TCRdb lists only in-frame clones, some missing. V and J calls plus clone size are reproduced from that table; the DNA served to infer D and trimming. The repertoire holds about 140,000 clones, around 85% seen once, with over 4.5% in the top ten. The TCR originated in a human donor in a cohort sampled during active COVID-19. Sequenced sample: peripheral blood.

CDR3 region: CASSQDVSRGYEQYF. The CDR3 DNA reads TGTGCCAGCAGCCAAGATGTTTCTCGCGGCTACGAGCAGTACTTC. The rearrangement uses TRBV3-1 (or the pseudogene TRBV3-2) and TRBJ2-7; no firm D call. This CDR3 region has 15 residues. The germline V gene has CDR1 LGHDT and CDR2 YNNKEL (reference sequence). V was trimmed by 0 bases and J by 3 bases, leaving 12 bases between them.